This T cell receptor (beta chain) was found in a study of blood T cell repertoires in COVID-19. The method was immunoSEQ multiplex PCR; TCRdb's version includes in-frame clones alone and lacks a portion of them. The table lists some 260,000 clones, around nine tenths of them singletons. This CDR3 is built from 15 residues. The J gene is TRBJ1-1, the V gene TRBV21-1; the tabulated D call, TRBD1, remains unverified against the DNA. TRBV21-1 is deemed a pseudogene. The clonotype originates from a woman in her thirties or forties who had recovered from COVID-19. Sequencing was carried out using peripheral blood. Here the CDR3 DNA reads TGTGCCAGCAGCCCCCGGACAGAAATACCCACTGAAGCTTTCTTT. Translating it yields CASSPRTEIPTEAFF.